One T cell receptor (beta chain) is described in this entry. Sequencing used immunoSEQ multiplex PCR; TCRdb keeps in-frame clones, though not all of them. The sample lists around 50,000 clones, 90% to 97% occurring once. The CDR3 is 13 residues long. Trimming stripped 2 bases from V and 2 bases from J, with 7 bases between. The source of the sample is a study of T cells after somatic rescue of genetic block. Sequencing was performed on peripheral blood mononuclear cells (PBMCs). This receptor was taken from a child under two years old. The chain recombines TRBV23-1 with TRBJ2-7, with D possibly TRBD1 on 6 matching bases. TRBV23-1 is an ORF; its function is uncertain. CDR3 amino acids: CASSQRDTYEQYF. The CDR3, as DNA: TGCGCCAGCAGTCAAAGGGACACCTACGAGCAGTACTTC.